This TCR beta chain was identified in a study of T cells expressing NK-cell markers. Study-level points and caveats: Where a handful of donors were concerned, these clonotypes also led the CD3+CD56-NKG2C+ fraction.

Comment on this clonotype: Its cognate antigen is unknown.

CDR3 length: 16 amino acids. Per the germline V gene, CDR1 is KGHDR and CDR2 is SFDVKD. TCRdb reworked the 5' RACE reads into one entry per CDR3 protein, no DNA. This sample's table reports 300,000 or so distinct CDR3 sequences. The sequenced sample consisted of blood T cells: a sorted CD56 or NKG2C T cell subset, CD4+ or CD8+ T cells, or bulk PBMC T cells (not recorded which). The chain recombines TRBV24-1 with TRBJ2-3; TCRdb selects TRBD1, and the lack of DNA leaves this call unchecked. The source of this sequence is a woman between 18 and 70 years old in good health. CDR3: CATSDPGTGLTDTQYF.